The sequence of this T cell receptor (beta chain) was determined in a study of technical replicates of blood from a handful of donors (dated by TCRdb to the late 2010s). To prepare the library, the immunoSEQ multiplex PCR assay was applied. TCRdb carries this immuneACCESS record with in-frame sequences only. Its versions omit some clonotypes, under half of them owing to an unresolved V gene in the studies checked, with the rest unexplained. The sample records about 84,000 clones, roughly 98% of which are singletons. Approximately 0.14% of the sample belongs to the ten largest clones. The CDR3 covers 15 residues, taking in both the cysteine and the phenylalanine. Only the CDR3 region is kept as DNA, spanning 45 bases read in frame from base 1. CDR1 SEHNR and CDR2 FQNEAQ were looked up in the germline V gene (reference sequence). Trimmed from V: 6 bases; trimmed from J: 0 bases; junction bases lacking a gene match: 5.

Concerning this clone: Which antigen it targets is not known. Nothing much larger sits one base from this clone, and base qualities are not available.

The receptor chain draws on TRBV7-9 and TRBJ2-7, with 10 bases in between that match TRBD1. This receptor was taken from a human donor in good health. The sample taken for sequencing was T cells isolated from PBMCs. The CDR3 region has the sequence CASSSTGGLSYEQYF. Here is the DNA: TGTGCCAGCAGTTCGACAGGGGGCCTCTCCTACGAGCAGTACTTC.